These T cell receptor beta chains were read from a single sample in a study of blood T cells in healthy people across ages. TCRdb recomputed calls from the 5' RACE reads with MiXCR, one row per CDR3 protein. This sample has 1.4 million to 1.5 million distinct CDR3 sequences, with 42% found just once. The sample was blood. The receptors derive from a woman between 18 and 29 years old in good health. The CDR3 runs from the conserved cysteine through the conserved F or W. Fields, in order: V gene, D gene, J gene, clone size, CDR3 protein, CDR3 DNA. D genes are given only for firm matches. Clone sizes are given selectively: once, few, many, or a class where the clone is expanded.

V: TRBV10-3
D: TRBD1
J: TRBJ1-2
size: few
CDR3: CASERGRGYGYTF
DNA: TGTGCCTCGGAGAGGGGGCGAGGCTATGGCTACACCTTC

V: TRBV10-3
D: TRBD2
J: TRBJ2-7
size: many
CDR3: CAISGQTSGNEQYF
DNA: TGTGCCATCAGTGGTCAGACTAGCGGGAACGAGCAGTACTTC

V: TRBV29-1
D: TRBD2
J: TRBJ2-7
size: -
CDR3: CSVEESRLAGLREQYF
DNA: TGCAGCGTTGAAGAAAGTCGGCTAGCGGGCCTTCGAGAGCAGTACTTC

V: TRBV7-8
D: -
J: TRBJ1-1
size: -
CDR3: CASSSAGIDEAFF
DNA: TGTGCCAGCAGCTCGGCGGGGATAGATGAAGCTTTCTTT

V: TRBV27
D: -
J: TRBJ1-2
size: few
CDR3: CASSLSATYGYTF
DNA: TGTGCCAGCAGTTTATCGGCTACCTATGGCTACACCTTC

V: TRBV7-9
D: TRBD1
J: TRBJ1-1
size: -
CDR3: CASSITGGGAEAFF
DNA: TGTGCCAGCAGCATAACAGGGGGTGGGGCTGAAGCTTTCTTT

V: TRBV20-1
D: TRBD1
J: TRBJ1-1
size: -
CDR3: CSVTQGTEAFF
DNA: TGCAGTGTCACACAGGGGACTGAAGCTTTCTTT

V: TRBV3-1
D: -
J: TRBJ1-1
size: -
CDR3: CASSPGPLGGKAFF
DNA: TGTGCCAGCAGCCCCGGGCCCCTAGGAGGGAAGGCTTTCTTT

V: TRBV7-2
D: TRBD2
J: TRBJ2-7
size: few
CDR3: CASSLGGTSAAYEQYF
DNA: TGTGCCAGCAGCTTAGGAGGGACTAGCGCTGCCTACGAGCAGTACTTC

V: TRBV27
D: TRBD1
J: TRBJ1-6
size: many
CDR3: CASRDRGPNSPLHF
DNA: TGTGCCAGCAGGGACAGGGGCCCTAATTCACCCCTCCACTTT

V: TRBV7-2
D: TRBD2
J: TRBJ2-2
size: -
CDR3: CASSLGASGNTGELFF
DNA: TGTGCCAGCAGCTTAGGGGCTAGCGGGAACACCGGGGAGCTGTTTTTT

V: TRBV7-2
D: -
J: TRBJ2-7
size: few
CDR3: CASSLARTPRYEQYF
DNA: TGTGCCAGCAGCTTAGCCCGTACGCCTAGGTACGAGCAGTACTTC

V: TRBV18
D: -
J: TRBJ2-3
size: -
CDR3: CASSPRDTLTATQYF
DNA: TGTGCCAGCTCACCACGGGACACTCTCACAGCTACGCAGTATTTT

V: TRBV6-5
D: -
J: TRBJ1-1
size: -
CDR3: CVSSTRGPNTEAFF
DNA: TGTGTCAGCAGCACTAGGGGACCGAACACTGAAGCTTTCTTT

V: TRBV7-2
D: TRBD1
J: TRBJ1-2
size: few
CDR3: CASTSQGVSGYGYTF
DNA: TGTGCCAGCACCTCCCAGGGGGTGAGTGGCTATGGCTACACCTTC

V: TRBV7-2
D: -
J: TRBJ2-1
size: -
CDR3: CASSLDQNYNEQFF
DNA: TGTGCCAGCAGCTTAGACCAGAACTACAATGAGCAGTTCTTC

V: TRBV20-1
D: -
J: TRBJ2-6
size: few
CDR3: CSASSPEAAHSGANVLTF
DNA: TGCAGTGCTTCATCACCGGAGGCGGCACACTCTGGGGCCAACGTCCTGACTTTC

V: TRBV29-1
D: TRBD1
J: TRBJ1-1
size: few
CDR3: CSAAGQGSTEAFF
DNA: TGCAGCGCCGCGGGACAGGGGAGCACTGAAGCTTTCTTT

V: TRBV20-1
D: -
J: TRBJ2-5
size: few
CDR3: CSARDQKGANEQYF
DNA: TGCAGTGCTAGAGATCAGAAAGGGGCGAATGAGCAGTACTTC

V: TRBV10-3
D: -
J: TRBJ1-2
size: -
CDR3: CASSEPGEGLGYTF
DNA: TGTGCCAGCAGTGAGCCAGGGGAGGGTCTTGGCTACACCTTC

V: TRBV12-3/TRBV12-4
D: TRBD1
J: TRBJ1-2
size: -
CDR3: CASSPRQGNKYGYTF
DNA: TGTGCCAGCAGTCCTCGACAGGGAAATAAATATGGCTACACCTTC

V: TRBV4-1
D: TRBD1
J: TRBJ1-6
size: few
CDR3: CSSSQRGQGADSPLHF
DNA: TGCTCCAGCAGCCAACGAGGACAGGGGGCAGATTCACCCCTCCACTTT

V: TRBV12-3/TRBV12-4
D: TRBD2
J: TRBJ2-1
size: -
CDR3: CASSPPGGDLDEQFF
DNA: TGTGCCAGTTCTCCGCCCGGGGGGGACCTTGATGAGCAGTTCTTC

V: TRBV20-1
D: TRBD2
J: TRBJ2-7
size: few
CDR3: CSASLAGDLDEQYF
DNA: TGCAGTGCCAGCTTAGCGGGAGATCTCGACGAGCAGTACTTC

V: TRBV2
D: -
J: TRBJ1-6
size: -
CDR3: CASSPPGPNISPLHF
DNA: TGTGCCAGCAGCCCTCCGGGACCGAATATTTCACCCCTCCACTTT

V: TRBV4-1
D: TRBD1
J: TRBJ1-2
size: -
CDR3: CASSITGGNGYTF
DNA: TGCGCCAGCAGCATTACAGGGGGCAATGGCTACACCTTC

V: TRBV7-9
D: TRBD2
J: TRBJ2-3
size: -
CDR3: CASGSSGRALMEDTQYF
DNA: TGTGCCAGCGGGTCGAGCGGGAGGGCCTTAATGGAAGATACGCAGTATTTT

V: TRBV3-1
D: TRBD2
J: TRBJ2-3
size: few
CDR3: CASSPLIGLAGTDTQYF
DNA: TGTGCCAGCAGCCCCTTAATCGGACTAGCGGGGACAGATACGCAGTATTTT

V: TRBV5-6
D: TRBD2
J: TRBJ2-7
size: few
CDR3: CASSPRLAGFSYEQYF
DNA: TGTGCCAGCAGCCCACGGCTAGCGGGGTTCTCCTACGAGCAGTACTTC

V: TRBV13
D: TRBD1
J: TRBJ1-2
size: few
CDR3: CASSFTGAYGYTF
DNA: TGTGCCAGCAGCTTTACAGGGGCGTATGGCTACACCTTC

V: TRBV20-1
D: -
J: TRBJ2-7
size: -
CDR3: CSARDRSFRVKMDEQYF
DNA: TGCAGTGCTAGAGATCGCAGCTTCAGGGTTAAAATGGACGAGCAGTACTTC

V: TRBV20-1
D: -
J: TRBJ1-2
size: -
CDR3: CSARGGGTYGYTF
DNA: TGCAGTGCTAGGGGTGGTGGGACTTATGGCTACACCTTC

V: TRBV20-1
D: -
J: TRBJ2-1
size: few
CDR3: CSARSDGHEQFF
DNA: TGCAGTGCTAGGTCCGACGGGCATGAGCAGTTCTTC

V: TRBV11-2
D: TRBD2
J: TRBJ2-1
size: -
CDR3: CASSMGLAIYNEQFF
DNA: TGTGCCAGCAGCATGGGACTAGCGATCTACAATGAGCAGTTCTTC

V: TRBV4-1
D: -
J: TRBJ2-5
size: -
CDR3: CASSQDWGSRETQYF
DNA: TGCGCCAGCAGCCAAGATTGGGGGAGTCGAGAGACCCAGTACTTC